The T cell receptor beta chain described here comes from a study of T-cell reconstitution after alpha-beta-depleted transplantation in children. Unique molecular identifiers were incorporated during preparation of the TCRbeta library. TCRdb re-analysed the PCR reads in MiXCR, keeping a single row per CDR3 protein. The sample includes a few hundred thousand distinct CDR3 sequences, 10% to 15% of them seen just once. Whole-study findings and limits: Surviving recipient T cells and thymic progenitors underlay high day-60 TCRbeta diversity in some patients. Several hundred expanded graft clones reportedly were the source of alpha-beta T cells about two months after transplant. Newly generated T cells supplied most T-cell counts and diversity one year post-transplant.

A few counts support this clonotype. Its cognate antigen is unknown. The sequence was obtained from a male patient younger than 18 who had a stem cell transplant for acute myeloid leukemia, so the T cells may come from the graft donor. The material was PBMCs, mostly from graft donor cells, obtained 360 days after TCRalphabeta/CD19-depleted stem cell transplant.

CDR3 DNA sequence: TGCAGTGCTGGCCCTCTCCCCCCCGGAACGGCGGGCGATGAGCAGTTCTTC. This translates into CSAGPLPPGTAGDEQFF. The chain is built from TRBV20-1 and TRBJ2-1, with TRBD2 as a possible D gene (5 bases). Germline CDR1 reads DFQATT; CDR2 reads SNEGSKA (reference sequence). The V and J ends lost 5 bases and 8 bases respectively, with 28 bases between them. The CDR3 has 17 residues.